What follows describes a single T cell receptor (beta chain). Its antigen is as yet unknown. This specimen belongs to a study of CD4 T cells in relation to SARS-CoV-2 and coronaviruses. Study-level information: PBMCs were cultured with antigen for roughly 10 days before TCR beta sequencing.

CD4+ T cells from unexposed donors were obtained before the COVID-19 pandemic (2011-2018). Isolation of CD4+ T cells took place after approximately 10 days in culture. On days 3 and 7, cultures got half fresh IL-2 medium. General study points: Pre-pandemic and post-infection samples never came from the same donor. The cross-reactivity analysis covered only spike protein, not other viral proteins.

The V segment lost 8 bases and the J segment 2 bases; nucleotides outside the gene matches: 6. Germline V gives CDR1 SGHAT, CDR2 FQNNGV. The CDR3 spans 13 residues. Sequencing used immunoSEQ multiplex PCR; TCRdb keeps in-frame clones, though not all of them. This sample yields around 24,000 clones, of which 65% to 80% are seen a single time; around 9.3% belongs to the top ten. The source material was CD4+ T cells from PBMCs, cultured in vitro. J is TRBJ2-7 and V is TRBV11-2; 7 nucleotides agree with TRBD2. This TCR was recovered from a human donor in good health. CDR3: CASSRDYTYEQYF. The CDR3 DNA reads TGTGCCAGCTCCCGGGACTACACCTACGAGCAGTACTTC.